This entry concerns a single T cell receptor beta chain. What it binds is unknown. This record belongs to a study of T cell responses to AZD1222 COVID-19 vaccine. General study findings and limits: The donor group comprised mostly white British people and more females; the analysis possibly underestimated clonal diversity.

TCRdb's table, derived via immunoSEQ multiplex PCR, lists solely in-frame clones and lacks some. Of under 150,000 clones listed, roughly 92% are singletons. This CDR3 has 17 amino acids. Trimming at V came to 0 bases and at J to 5 bases, leaving 8 bases not matched to a gene. CDR1 SEHNR and CDR2 FQNEAQ come from the germline V gene (reference sequence). The gene calls are TRBV7-9 and TRBJ1-5; TRBD1 aligns across 9 bases. This receptor was obtained from an adult who received the AZD1222 COVID-19 vaccine. The sample in question was peripheral blood, obtained 28 days after the second AZD1222 dose. In DNA, the CDR3 is TGTGCCAGCAGCTTAGCGGTCGGGACAGGGAGGCATCAGCCCCAGCATTTT. Encoded protein: CASSLAVGTGRHQPQHF.